Listed here are 19 T cell receptor beta chains from one sample, sequenced in a study of cytomegalovirus exposure and HLA in healthy donors. Vbeta (60) and Jbeta (13) primers were used in the PCR. The method was immunoSEQ multiplex PCR; TCRdb's version includes in-frame clones alone and lacks a portion of them. Here the sample spans roughly 110,000 clones, roughly 80% being singletons. The specimen sequenced was PBMCs. These receptors all come from a female donor in good health and CMV-seronegative.

This sequence joins TRBV28 and TRBJ2-7, with TRBD1 matching over 9 bases. The length of the CDR3 is 15 residues. Germline loops: CDR1 MDHEN, CDR2 SYDVKM. V lost 5 bases and J lost 3; bases outside the gene matches: 8. The CDR3 DNA reads as TGTGCCAGCAGTCTCCCCGGGACAGGGAGCTACGAGCAGTACTTC. Translation: CASSLPGTGSYEQYF. The full variable domain, rest sourced from reference TRBV28 and TRBJ2-7, is DVKVTQSSRYLVKRTGEKVFLECVQDMDHENMFWYRQDPGLGLRLIYFSYDVKMKEKGDIPEGYSVSREKKERFSLILESASTNQTSMYLCASSLPGTGSYEQYFGPGTRLTVT.

This chain joins TRBV19 and TRBJ2-3, with unresolved D. The CDR3 runs 14 residues. Trimming pared 3 bases from V and 2 bases from J, leaving 9 bases between. Germline V CDR1 and CDR2: LNHDA, SQIVND (reference sequence). The chain's CDR3 is CASSIGGNTDTQYF. In DNA, the CDR3 is TGTGCCAGTAGTATCGGCGGAAACACAGATACGCAGTATTTT.

The rearrangement uses TRBV11-2 and TRBJ2-7, with D uncertain. The germline V gene encodes CDR1 SGHAT and CDR2 FQNNGV. V lost 1 base and J lost 6, with 10 bases in between. The CDR3 contains 13 residues. In nucleotides, the CDR3 is TGTGCCAGCAGCTTAGGCGGAGTCGCCGAGCAGTACTTC. Encoded protein: CASSLGGVAEQYF.

A single count supports this clone. CDR3 protein: CASSQAGRGYTDTQYF. CDR3 nucleotides: TGCGCCAGCAGCCAAGCCGGGAGGGGTTACACAGATACGCAGTATTTT. This sequence joins TRBV4-3 and TRBJ2-3, with 8 positions matching TRBD2. J was trimmed by 2 bases and V by 1 base; bases with no gene match: 5. This CDR3 has 16 residues. Germline lookup yields CDR1 LGHNA and CDR2 YSLEER.

The chain carries TRBV13 and TRBJ2-5; 10 bases match TRBD2. The CDR3 has 15 amino acids. The J segment lost 6 bases and the V segment lost 2 bases, leaving 6 bases of the junction unmatched. Germline V gene sequence: CDR1 PRHDT, CDR2 FYEKMQ (reference sequence). The DNA for the CDR3 is TGTGCCAGCAGCTTAATTCTAGCGGGGGATAAGACCCAGTACTTC. As protein: CASSLILAGDKTQYF.

This chain connects TRBV11-1 to TRBJ1-6; D gene ambiguous. V gave up 0 bases and J gave up 10 bases, with 4 bases separating them. Germline CDR1 SGHAT, CDR2 FQDESV (reference sequence). The CDR3 contains 12 residues. For the CDR3, the DNA is TGTGCCAGCAGCTTAGCTGGCTCACCCCTCCACTTT. This encodes CASSLAGSPLHF. The variable domain in full, with the rest retrieved from reference TRBV11-1 and TRBJ1-6, is EAEVAQSPRYKITEKSQAVAFWCDPISGHATLYWYRQILGQGPELLVQFQDESVVDDSQLPKDRFSAERLKGVDSTLKIQPAELGDSAMYLCASSLAGSPLHFGNGTRLTVT.

This chain uses TRBV28 with TRBJ2-5; 8 bases map to TRBD2. The CDR3 loop spans 13 amino acids. Germline CDR1 reads MDHEN; CDR2 reads SYDVKM. With V trimmed by 5 bases and J by 4 bases, 3 bases remained unmatched. In nucleotides, the CDR3 is TGTGCCAGCAGTAAAAGCGGGGGAGAGACCCAGTACTTC. It translates to CASSKSGGETQYF.

The rearrangement uses TRBV5-1 and TRBJ2-2; no definite D call. CDR3 length: 15 amino acids. Trimming took 3 bases from V and 0 from J, leaving 9 bases between them. Germline CDR1 reads SGHRS; CDR2 reads YFSETQ. CDR3 loop: CASSSRSPNTGELFF. The CDR3 coding sequence is TGCGCCAGCAGCTCCAGATCCCCGAACACCGGGGAGCTGTTTTTT.

The chain links TRBV7-2 to TRBJ1-3; D not resolved. V lost 3 bases and J 0 bases, leaving 9 bases between the germline ends. This CDR3 contains 15 residues. Germline loops: CDR1 SGHTA, CDR2 FQGNSA. Here the CDR3 reads CASSFGPSSGNTIYF. As DNA, the CDR3 is TGTGCCAGCAGCTTTGGGCCGAGCTCTGGAAACACCATATATTTT.

This clone has more than one count but fewer than ten. The chain employs TRBV5-6 and TRBJ1-5, with D possibly being TRBD1 (6 bases). V was trimmed by 4 bases and J by 2 bases, leaving 13 bases between them. Germline V gene data show CDR1 as SGHDT and CDR2 as YYEEEE. The CDR3 extends over 15 amino acids. CDR3 sequence (DNA): TGTGCCAGCAGCACCGCAGGGGATGGCAATCAGCCCCAGCATTTT. Translated, it gives CASSTAGDGNQPQHF.

This chain uses TRBV5-8 with TRBJ1-4; D unclear. CDR1 and CDR2 from the germline V gene are SGHTS and YDEGEE. The CDR3 extends over 15 amino acids. Trimming cost V 4 bases and J 4 bases, with 14 bases left between them. The CDR3 loop reads CASSKGLGINEKLFF. CDR3 bases: TGTGCCAGCAGCAAAGGACTAGGTATTAATGAAAAACTGTTTTTT.

V usage is TRBV11-2 and J usage is TRBJ1-6; no reliable D call. CDR1 is SGHAT, CDR2 FQNNGV, per germline. The germline V and J ends were trimmed by 1 base and 10 bases, with 8 bases remaining between them. This CDR3 contains 13 residues. The CDR3 DNA sequence: TGTGCCAGCAGCTTAGGGAGGCAATCACCCCTCCACTTT. Amino acids: CASSLGRQSPLHF.

The chain couples TRBV16 to TRBJ2-5, with 8 bases aligning to TRBD1. Per germline, CDR1 KGHSY and CDR2 FQNENV. V gave up 3 bases and J gave up 5 bases; unmatched junction bases: 8. This CDR3 is built from 15 residues. The CDR3 is CASSHRRTGSETQYF. CDR3 nucleotide sequence: TGTGCCAGCAGCCACCGTCGGACAGGGTCGGAGACCCAGTACTTC.

This clone occurred once. The CDR3 sequence is CASRTGGGSGANVLTF. The CDR3 nucleotides read TGTGCCAGCCGGACGGGGGGCGGGTCTGGGGCCAACGTCCTGACTTTC. The chain uses TRBV27 and TRBJ2-6; tentative D call: TRBD2 (7 bases). This CDR3 has 16 residues. Between the trimmed V and J ends, which lost 8 bases and 1 base, there was a span of 15 bases. Germline CDR1 and CDR2: MNHEY and SMNVEV (reference sequence).

The V and J genes are TRBV30 and TRBJ2-5; TRBD1 might be the D (5 bases). The V end lost 0 bases, the J end lost 5 bases, and 10 bases lay between the germline ends. There are 13 residues in the CDR3. Germline loops: CDR1 GTSNPN, CDR2 SVGIG (reference sequence). The CDR3, as DNA: TGTGCCTGGAGTGTACTCAGGGCGGAGACCCAGTACTTC. It translates to CAWSVLRAETQYF.

The CDR3: CAWSVVAGPGEQYF. The CDR3 region has the DNA TGTGCCTGGAGTGTTGTGGCAGGCCCCGGCGAGCAGTACTTC. The genes are TRBV30 and TRBJ2-7, with D hard to call. The CDR3 has 14 amino acids. Per germline, CDR1 GTSNPN and CDR2 SVGIG (reference sequence). Trimming took off 0 bases at V and 6 bases at J, with 15 bases between the two ends.

This clone was detected a few times. The CDR3 loop is CASTGGWSEAFF. The CDR3 region has the DNA TGTGCCAGCACCGGGGGTTGGTCGGAAGCTTTCTTT. The chain has TRBV2 and TRBJ1-1, with D perhaps matching TRBD1 (5 bases). This CDR3 region has 12 residues. Per germline, CDR1 SNHLY and CDR2 FYNNEI. V dropped 7 bases and J dropped 8 bases, with 14 bases sitting between them.

The chain recombines TRBV5-4 with TRBJ1-2, with a possible D match to TRBD1 (5 bases). The V gene's germline CDR1 is SGHNT and CDR2 YYREEE (reference sequence). V shed 4 bases and J shed 8 bases, with 12 bases lying between them. This CDR3 comprises 12 residues. The CDR3 reads CASSRPGEGYTF. Here the CDR3 DNA reads TGTGCCAGCAGCCGCCCGGGGGAGGGCTACACCTTC. Full variable domain (outside the CDR3, taken from reference TRBV5-4 and TRBJ1-2): ETGVTQSPTHLIKTRGQQVTLRCSSQSGHNTVSWYQQALGQGPQFIFQYYREEENGRGNFPPRFSGLQFPNYSSELNVNALELDDSALYLCASSRPGEGYTFGSGTRLTVV.

The V call is TRBV5-6, the J call TRBJ2-3; 12 nucleotides align to TRBD2. The CDR3 extends over 17 amino acids. The ends lost 4 bases at V and 0 bases at J; junction bases unmatched: 6. Germline-derived CDR1 and CDR2 are SGHDT and YYEEEE. This chain's CDR3 is CASSRLAGASSTDTQYF. The DNA of the CDR3 is TGTGCCAGCAGCCGACTAGCGGGGGCCTCTAGCACAGATACGCAGTATTTT.